Listed below are T cell receptor beta chains from one sample, sequenced in a study of response to subunit inactivated influenza vaccine. TCRdb processed the RT-PCR reads anew with MiXCR; each CDR3 protein has one entry. Of approximately 500,000 distinct CDR3 sequences in the sample, roughly 13% are singletons; the top ten hold around 12%. The material was PBMCs from blood, obtained 45 days after vaccination. The receptors here all came from a man aged 50-60 years who received an inactivated influenza vaccine. Each CDR3 is given with its conserved first and last residue. A D gene is named only where the DNA matches it firmly. Clone sizes are given selectively: once, few, many, or a class where the clone is expanded.

TRBD1	TRBV7-2	TRBJ1-1	few	TGTGCCAGCAGCCCCACAGGGGGCAGGAACACTGAAGCTTTCTTT	CASSPTGGRNTEAFF
NA	TRBV27	TRBJ2-7	few	TGTGCCAGCGGCTTGAGGGAGCAGTACTTC	CASGLREQYF
NA	TRBV3-1	TRBJ1-1	few	TGTGCCAGCAGCCAAGGACAGAGTAGGGCTTTCTTT	CASSQGQSRAFF
NA	TRBV5-1	TRBJ2-5	few	TGCGCCAGTGGCGGGCAGGAACAAGAGACCCAGTACTTC	CASGGQEQETQYF
NA	TRBV28	TRBJ2-7	NA	TGTGCCAGCCACCCAGGGACCGACGGGCCCTACGAGCAGTACTTC	CASHPGTDGPYEQYF
NA	TRBV20-1	TRBJ1-1	NA	TGCAGTGCTAGACCCGGGGCTACGAACACTGAAGCTTTCTTT	CSARPGATNTEAFF
NA	TRBV7-2	TRBJ1-5	many	TGTGCCAGCAGCTTAGTGTTTACAGACGATCCCCAGCATTTT	CASSLVFTDDPQHF
NA	TRBV20-1	TRBJ1-1	many	TGCAGTGCTAGAGATTTCCGGGGCTGGAAAGAAGGCACTGAAGCTTTCTTT	CSARDFRGWKEGTEAFF
NA	TRBV20-1	TRBJ1-1	NA	TGCAGTGCTACTCGGACGGCCGGCGGCACTGAAGCTTTCTTT	CSATRTAGGTEAFF
NA	TRBV3-1	TRBJ2-3	NA	TGTACCCGCTGTTTTTCTAGGTCCAGGCCGACCACAGATACGCAGTATTTT	CTRCFSRSRPTTDTQYF
NA	TRBV11-2	TRBJ2-2	few	TGTGCCAGCAGCTTTACAACGAACACCGGGGAGCTGTTTTTT	CASSFTTNTGELFF
NA	TRBV7-9	TRBJ1-2	many	TGTGCCAGCAGCTCGAGCCCTTCGGCAGGTCTCTATGGCTACACCTTC	CASSSSPSAGLYGYTF
TRBD1	TRBV29-1	TRBJ2-1	many	TGCAGCGTAGGGACAGAAGCTCGCCGTAATGAGCAGTTCTTC	CSVGTEARRNEQFF
NA	TRBV11-2	TRBJ2-5	NA	TGTGCCAGCCCCGCCCAGTACTTC	CASPAQYF
NA	TRBV7-9	TRBJ2-7	NA	TGTGCCAGCAGCTTCGGAACGGGGAAGCGGGAGCAGTACTTC	CASSFGTGKREQYF
TRBD1	TRBV29-1	TRBJ2-5	few	TGCAGCGTAGATCCCGTCGGGACAGGTTTTGGTCAACGAGAGACCCAGTACTTC	CSVDPVGTGFGQRETQYF
NA	TRBV18	TRBJ1-6	NA	TGTGCCAGCTCACCCCAGCCGGGTGACAATTCACCCCTCCACTTT	CASSPQPGDNSPLHF
TRBD2	TRBV24-1	TRBJ2-1	few	TGTGCCACCAGTGATCCCGGGACTAGCGGATTCAATGAGCAGTTCTTC	CATSDPGTSGFNEQFF
NA	TRBV7-9	TRBJ2-1	few	TGTGCCAGCAGCTTAGTGGGGACCTCCTACAATGAGCAGTTCTTC	CASSLVGTSYNEQFF
TRBD1	TRBV29-1	TRBJ2-3	many	TGCAGCGTTTTAAGACAGGGGAGGACAGATACGCAGTATTTT	CSVLRQGRTDTQYF
TRBD1	TRBV12-3/TRBV12-4	TRBJ2-3	NA	TGTGCCAGCAGGACGGGACAGGGATACACAGATACGCAGTATTTT	CASRTGQGYTDTQYF
TRBD1	TRBV11-2	TRBJ2-7	few	TGTGCCAGCAGCTTAGAATCCGGTTGGGGCAGGACAGGGGCCTACGAGCAGTACTTC	CASSLESGWGRTGAYEQYF
TRBD2	TRBV28	TRBJ2-5	NA	TGTGCCAGCAGTTTAGTCCTAGCGGGGGGGCGAGAGACCCAGTACTTC	CASSLVLAGGRETQYF
TRBD1	TRBV9	TRBJ1-4	many	TGTGCCAGCAGCCCCTCAGGGTGGACAGGGGAAAAACTGTTTTTT	CASSPSGWTGEKLFF
TRBD1	TRBV10-2	TRBJ2-5	few	TGCGCCAGCAGTAAGGGGGCCCGGGAGACCCAGTACTTC	CASSKGARETQYF
NA	TRBV28	TRBJ1-5	NA	TGTGCCAGCAGTGCCCCGAGCAATCAGCCCCAGCATTTT	CASSAPSNQPQHF
TRBD1	TRBV10-3	TRBJ2-7	few	TGTGCCTCGGGGCGACAGGGTGACGAGCAGTACTTC	CASGRQGDEQYF
TRBD1	TRBV7-3	TRBJ2-5	few	TGTGCCAGCAGCTTAAGCGGGACAGGGACTTACGAGACCCAGTACTTC	CASSLSGTGTYETQYF
NA	TRBV28	TRBJ2-1	few	TGTGCCAGCAGTTTTGGAGCGAACAATGAGCAGTTCTTC	CASSFGANNEQFF
NA	TRBV28	TRBJ2-7	many	TGTGCCAGTTTCTCCTTTTATGGGGCGGGCGAGCAGTACTTC	CASFSFYGAGEQYF
TRBD1	TRBV15	TRBJ2-7	NA	TGTGCCACCAGCAGAGATAGGGCCCGACATTGGGGACAGACTGAGCAGTACTTC	CATSRDRARHWGQTEQYF
TRBD1	TRBV7-8	TRBJ2-7	few	TGTGCCAGCAGCGTCCGGGACAGGGGACCCTACGAGCAGTACTTC	CASSVRDRGPYEQYF
TRBD1	TRBV2	TRBJ2-7	few	TGTGCCAGCAGAACCACCGGGACAGGGGGCCGCGAGCAGTACTTC	CASRTTGTGGREQYF
TRBD1	TRBV7-2	TRBJ2-5	NA	TGTGCCAGCAGCTGGACAGGGCAGACCCAGTACTTC	CASSWTGQTQYF
NA	TRBV9	TRBJ2-3	NA	TGTGCCAGCAGCGTTCAAGGATTCGACACAGATACGCAGTATTTT	CASSVQGFDTDTQYF
NA	TRBV6-5	TRBJ1-1	few	TGTGCCAGCAGTTATATGTACCACCCGGGACAAGAAGCTTTCTTT	CASSYMYHPGQEAFF
NA	TRBV7-8	TRBJ2-3	NA	TGTGCCATCGGGGTGGCTATCGGGCTAGATACGCAGTATTTT	CAIGVAIGLDTQYF
NA	TRBV6-2/TRBV6-3	TRBJ1-5	many	TGTGCCAGCAGCCCCTTTACGAGCAATCAGCCCCAGCATTTT	CASSPFTSNQPQHF
NA	TRBV6-5	TRBJ2-2	NA	TGTGCCAGCAGTTACGCTGGACCGCGGACCGGGGAGCTGTTTTTT	CASSYAGPRTGELFF
TRBD1	TRBV12-3/TRBV12-4	TRBJ2-1	many	TGTGCCACGACCCACGGGACAGGGGAGTTCTTC	CATTHGTGEFF
NA	TRBV7-9	TRBJ2-1	few	TGTGCCAGCAGCTTAATCAAGGGTTGGTCCTACAATGAGCAGTTCTTC	CASSLIKGWSYNEQFF
TRBD2	TRBV10-3	TRBJ2-5	NA	TGTGCCATCAGTGAGTCGTTAGCGGGAGGAGGGGAGACCCAGTACTTC	CAISESLAGGGETQYF
TRBD2	TRBV7-2	TRBJ2-2	NA	TGTGCCAGCAGGCCAAGCGGGGGGGCCCGGACCGGGGAGCTGTTTTTT	CASRPSGGARTGELFF
NA	TRBV5-1	TRBJ2-7	few	TGCGCCAGCAGTGGGGCGCCCCTAGGAACCTACGAGCAGTACTTC	CASSGAPLGTYEQYF
TRBD2	TRBV28	TRBJ2-1	NA	TGTGCCAGCAGCTTCAGCGGGGTAAAGAAAAATGAGCAGTTCTTC	CASSFSGVKKNEQFF
TRBD1	TRBV7-9	TRBJ2-7	few	TGTGCCAGCAGCGGCTCCGGGACAGGGGCCTACGAGCAGTACTTC	CASSGSGTGAYEQYF
NA	TRBV9	TRBJ2-5	NA	TGTGCCAGCAGCGCCACCCCTATAACCAACCAAGAGACCCAGTACTTC	CASSATPITNQETQYF
TRBD2	TRBV7-2	TRBJ2-3	few	TGTGCCAGCAGCTTAGTCGGGCGGGGGGCAGATACGCAGTATTTT	CASSLVGRGADTQYF
NA	TRBV27	TRBJ2-3	NA	TGTGCCAGCAGTAAAAGACAGACAAGTCCAGATACGCAGTATTTT	CASSKRQTSPDTQYF
NA	TRBV13	TRBJ2-5	NA	TGTGCCACCAGCTTACCTGGGCAGAGCCAAGAGACCCAGTACTTC	CATSLPGQSQETQYF
TRBD2	TRBV12-3/TRBV12-4	TRBJ2-7	NA	TGTGCCACCCAGACTAGCGGGGGAGTGGGGGAGCAGTACTTC	CATQTSGGVGEQYF
TRBD1	TRBV27	TRBJ2-1	NA	TGTGCCAGCAGTTTAGACCCAGGGGGCAATGAGCAGTTCTTC	CASSLDPGGNEQFF